This passage covers 21 T cell receptor beta chains from one sample sequenced in a study of shared clonotypes between healthy human individuals. Terminally differentiated effector memory CD45RA+ cells were excluded by CCR7 positive selection of CD45RO-negative cells. Generated by immunoSEQ multiplex PCR, the TCRdb table keeps only in-frame clones and is missing some. Of about 2,100,000 clones listed, under 95% are singletons. The sequencing sample was made of naive CD8+ T cells from PBMCs. These receptors were obtained from a man in his late teens or twenties in good health. Some clones in this sample may be carry-over from other donors' samples.

CDR3 sequence (DNA): TGTGCCAGCAGCTTAGCGTGGGCCGGGGATACGCAGTATTTT. Translation gives CASSLAWAGDTQYF. The chain couples TRBV7-8 to TRBJ2-3; D not certain. Trimming took off 0 bases at V and 6 bases at J, with 10 bases between the two ends. CDR1 SGHVS and CDR2 FQNEAQ come from the germline V gene. The CDR3 has 14 amino acids.

The genes are TRBV28 and TRBJ1-5, with 7 bases aligning to TRBD1. The CDR3 loop spans 16 amino acids. After removal of 2 bases from V and 6 bases from J, the junction contained 10 bases not matched to a gene. The germline V gene has CDR1 MDHEN and CDR2 SYDVKM. Here the CDR3 reads CASSLDRDSDLQPQHF. CDR3 coding DNA: TGTGCCAGCAGTTTAGACCGGGACAGCGATCTTCAGCCCCAGCATTTT.

V and J are TRBV6-1 and TRBJ2-2, with no clear D. The V and J ends lost 0 bases and 3 bases respectively, with 17 bases between them. Per the germline V gene, CDR1 is MNHNS and CDR2 is SASEGT. This CDR3 has 18 residues. CDR3 loop: CASSEAITGLAYTGELFF. CDR3 sequence (DNA): TGTGCCAGCAGTGAAGCAATTACGGGCCTGGCATACACCGGGGAGCTGTTTTTT.

The chain is built from TRBV11-2 and TRBJ2-2; possibly TRBD1 for D (6 bases). This CDR3 comprises 16 residues. The germline gives CDR1 SGHAT, CDR2 FQNNGV. With 5 bases removed from V and 2 bases from J, the gap between germline ends came to 15 bases. The CDR3 DNA is TGTGCCAGCAGCCAGTCGACAGGAATAAACACCGGGGAGCTGTTTTTT. Translation: CASSQSTGINTGELFF.

CDR3 in DNA: TGCGCCAGCAGCGAGTCTAGCGGGAGTTTCTACAATGAGCAGTTCTTC. Protein: CASSESSGSFYNEQFF. The chain is built from TRBV5-1 and TRBJ2-1; 10 bases are a match to TRBD2. The CDR3 consists of 16 residues. The germline CDR1 and CDR2 sequences are SGHRS and YFSETQ. The V gene end was trimmed by 4 bases and the J gene end by 3 bases; junction bases not matched to a gene: 7.

The chain is built from TRBV19 and TRBJ2-2; no firm D call. Germline V gene sequence: CDR1 LNHDA, CDR2 SQIVND (reference sequence). This CDR3 has 17 residues. V was shortened by 0 bases and J by 1 base, with 12 bases between the two germline ends. As DNA, the CDR3 is TGTGCCAGTAGTATAGAAGCATTTCCCGTGAACACCGGGGAGCTGTTTTTT. This translates into CASSIEAFPVNTGELFF.

The rearrangement links TRBV7-9 to TRBJ1-4, with a possible D match to TRBD1 (5 bases). The V and J ends lost 3 bases and 7 bases respectively, with 15 bases between them. Germline lookup yields CDR1 SEHNR and CDR2 FQNEAQ (reference sequence). CDR3 length: 15 amino acids. The chain's CDR3 is CASSLRQSSGEKLFF. The CDR3 DNA follows: TGTGCCAGCAGCTTGAGACAGTCTTCGGGTGAAAAACTGTTTTTT. Supplemented by reference TRBV7-9 and TRBJ1-4, the full variable domain reads DTGVSQNPRHKITKRGQNVTFRCDPISEHNRLYWYRQTLGQGPEFLTYFQNEAQLEKSRLLSDRFSAERPKGSFSTLEIQRTEQGDSAMYLCASSLRQSSGEKLFFGSGTQLSVL.

The chain couples TRBV5-6 to TRBJ1-1; D might be TRBD1 (5 bases). The CDR3 contains 14 residues. Per the germline V gene, CDR1 is SGHDT and CDR2 is YYEEEE. The V end lost 4 bases, the J end lost 1 base, and 11 bases lay between the germline ends. Here the CDR3 reads CASSPGLGNTEAFF. The CDR3 bases are TGTGCCAGCAGCCCGGGACTAGGGAACACTGAAGCTTTCTTT.

V gene TRBV27 combines with J gene TRBJ2-7, with D possibly matching TRBD1 (6 bases). Trimming took off 5 bases at V and 2 bases at J, with 16 bases between the two ends. Germline assignment: CDR1 MNHEY and CDR2 SMNVEV (reference sequence). CDR3 length: 15 residues. As DNA, the CDR3 is TGTGCCAGCAGTACCCACGGACAGCGAACCTACGAGCAGTACTTC. Protein: CASSTHGQRTYEQYF.

V gene TRBV15 combines with J gene TRBJ2-1; D assignment may be TRBD1 or TRBD2 (5 bases each). CDR3 length: 16 residues. V shed 4 bases and J shed 0 bases, with 13 bases lying between them. The germline gives CDR1 LNHNV, CDR2 YYDKDF (reference sequence). The CDR3 DNA sequence: TGTGCCACCAGCACCCGGGGACCCACCTCCTACAATGAGCAGTTCTTC. It yields the protein CATSTRGPTSYNEQFF. The entire variable domain, with the rest obtained from reference TRBV15 and TRBJ2-1, is as follows: DAMVIQNPRYQVTQFGKPVTLSCSQTLNHNVMYWYQQKSSQAPKLLFHYYDKDFNNEADTPDNFQSRRPNTSFCFLDIRSPGLGDTAMYLCATSTRGPTSYNEQFFGPGTRLTVL.

This clone was seen a few times. Other nucleotide sequences in the sample specify the same CDR3. V gene TRBV9 combines with J gene TRBJ1-1, with D possibly being TRBD1 (5 bases). CDR3 size: 15 residues. CDR1 is SGDLS, CDR2 YYNGEE, per germline. V dropped 2 bases and J dropped 0 bases, with 11 bases sitting between them. The CDR3 coding sequence is TGTGCCAGCAGCGTTGGGACGGTGATGAACACTGAAGCTTTCTTT. Translating it yields CASSVGTVMNTEAFF.

The chain employs TRBV27 and TRBJ2-7; D is perhaps TRBD1 or TRBD2 (5 bases each). Trimming left V 5 bases short and J 1 base short, with 15 bases between. CDR1 and CDR2 (germline): MNHEY, SMNVEV (reference sequence). This CDR3 region has 15 residues. This CDR3 reads CASSLYPGPSYEQYF. CDR3 nucleotides: TGTGCCAGCAGTCTCTATCCGGGACCATCCTACGAGCAGTACTTC.

The chain couples TRBV19 to TRBJ1-2, with 7 bases that match TRBD1. CDR3 size: 15 residues. Losses at the gene ends were 4 bases for V and 7 bases for J; bases not matched to a gene: 12. The germline gives CDR1 LNHDA, CDR2 SQIVND (reference sequence). CDR3 region: CASSNWDSRQSGYTF. DNA for the CDR3: TGTGCCAGTAGTAATTGGGACAGCCGTCAATCTGGCTACACCTTC.

The chain couples TRBV7-8 to TRBJ1-2; a weak D match, TRBD1 (5 bases). Germline V gene sequence: CDR1 SGHVS, CDR2 FQNEAQ. This CDR3 spans 15 amino acids. Between the trimmed V and J ends, which lost 1 base and 3 bases, there was a span of 12 bases. The CDR3 protein is CASSLGVGGDYGYTF. DNA of the CDR3: TGTGCCAGCAGCTTAGGGGTGGGGGGAGACTATGGCTACACCTTC.

J is TRBJ2-3 and V is TRBV27; possible D gene TRBD2, 6 bases. Trimming took 2 bases from V and 3 from J, leaving 18 bases between them. The CDR3 has 17 amino acids. From germline, CDR1 is MNHEY and CDR2 SMNVEV (reference sequence). The CDR3 here is CASSLVPHSGWTDTQYF. The CDR3 DNA reads as TGTGCCAGCAGTTTAGTCCCACATAGCGGTTGGACAGATACGCAGTATTTT.

The chain links TRBV15 to TRBJ2-7; D remains unclear. Trimming pared 4 bases from V and 3 bases from J, leaving 10 bases between. This CDR3 comprises 13 residues. Looked up from germline, CDR1 is LNHNV and CDR2 is YYDKDF (reference sequence). This chain's CDR3 is CATSIKSNYEQYF. For the CDR3, the DNA is TGTGCCACCAGCATAAAGTCCAACTACGAGCAGTACTTC.

The genes are TRBV27 and TRBJ2-7; 9 bases map to TRBD2. CDR1 is MNHEY, CDR2 SMNVEV, per germline (reference sequence). The CDR3 has 15 residues. The V gene end was trimmed by 8 bases and the J gene end by 4 bases; junction bases not matched to a gene: 12. This CDR3 reads CASASQLAGRYEQYF. The CDR3 DNA reads TGTGCCAGCGCCAGCCAACTAGCGGGCAGATACGAGCAGTACTTC.

A note on this clone: The sample has other DNA sequences that encode this CDR3 too. This chain connects TRBV9 to TRBJ1-5, with D unresolved. V lost 0 bases and J lost 1, with 8 bases in between. This CDR3 spans 15 amino acids. Germline values: CDR1 SGDLS, CDR2 YYNGEE. CDR3 nucleotides: TGTGCCAGCAGCGTAGCTGCGGGGAGCAATCAGCCCCAGCATTTT. Amino acids: CASSVAAGSNQPQHF.

This clone was detected a few times. The rearrangement links TRBV18 to TRBJ2-1; TRBD1 aligns across 10 bases. V was clipped by 6 bases and J by 11 bases; unmatched bases: 10. The CDR3 contains 14 residues. Per the germline V gene, CDR1 is KGHSH and CDR2 is LQKENI. The CDR3 protein is CASSGTGARSQQFF. CDR3 bases: TGTGCCAGCTCCGGGACAGGGGCCAGATCGCAGCAGTTCTTC.

The chain links TRBV11-2 to TRBJ2-3; TRBD2 agrees at 9 bases. V lost 6 bases to trimming and J lost 2 bases; unmatched junction nucleotides: 9. Germline loops: CDR1 SGHAT, CDR2 FQNNGV. The CDR3 runs to 16 residues. Written as DNA, the CDR3 is TGTGCCAGCAGGTCTGTTCTAGCGGGGCACACAGATACGCAGTATTTT. It yields the protein CASRSVLAGHTDTQYF.

This clone was seen a single time. This chain links TRBV7-2 with TRBJ2-2; no clear D gene. Germline V gene lookup returns CDR1 SGHTA and CDR2 FQGNSA. The germline V and J ends were trimmed by 1 base and 6 bases, with 6 bases remaining between them. The CDR3 totals 13 residues. The CDR3 DNA reads TGTGCCAGCAGCTTAGTCACGGCCGGGGAGCTGTTTTTT. Its translation is CASSLVTAGELFF.